This is a list of T cell receptor beta chains from one sample in a study of blood T cell repertoires in COVID-19. Some clones are missing from TCRdb's copy, which holds only in-frame ones; the method was immunoSEQ multiplex PCR. Of approximately 35,000 clones in the sample, 85% to 90% are singletons; the top ten hold about 5%. The source material was peripheral blood. The receptor set was obtained from a woman in her 70s with active COVID-19. Each CDR3 is given with its conserved first and last residue. A D gene is named only where the DNA matches it firmly. Clone size, where shown, is once, few, many, or a class for clones that have expanded.

V	J	size	D	CDR3	DNA
TRBV6-5	TRBJ1-3	once	TRBD1	CASSYRPEQGNTIYF	TGTGCCAGCAGTTACCGGCCGGAACAGGGGAACACCATATATTTT
TRBV7-2	TRBJ1-2	NA	NA	CASSLSSDYGYTF	TGTGCCAGCAGCTTATCCTCTGACTATGGCTACACCTTC
TRBV4-2	TRBJ2-3	NA	TRBD2	CASSQDLTSGGAQGTQYF	TGTGCCAGCAGCCAAGATCTGACTAGCGGGGGGGCCCAGGGTACGCAGTATTTT
TRBV4-3	TRBJ1-4	NA	NA	CASSQQGNGVGEKLFF	TGCGCCAGCAGCCAACAGGGGAATGGGGTTGGGGAAAAACTGTTTTTT
TRBV4-3	TRBJ2-7	once	TRBD2	CASSQDWRGGIYEQYF	TGCGCCAGCAGCCAAGATTGGCGGGGGGGAATCTACGAGCAGTACTTC
TRBV5-3	TRBJ1-1	NA	NA	CARSPEDQGASTEAFF	TGTGCCAGAAGCCCAGAGGATCAGGGCGCCAGCACTGAAGCTTTCTTT
TRBV30	TRBJ1-6	NA	NA	CAWSGRLDNSPLHF	TGTGCCTGGAGTGGGCGACTGGATAATTCACCCCTCCACTTT
TRBV10-3	TRBJ2-3	NA	TRBD1	CAISHRDRGVPDTQYF	TGTGCCATCAGTCATAGGGACAGGGGAGTTCCAGATACGCAGTATTTT
TRBV28	TRBJ1-5	NA	TRBD1	CASSPTGGNKHF	TGTGCCAGCAGTCCCACAGGGGGAAATAAGCATTTT
TRBV4-1	TRBJ1-1	NA	TRBD1	CASSRGQGVVTEAFF	TGCGCCAGCAGCCGCGGACAGGGGGTTGTCACTGAAGCTTTCTTT
TRBV5-6	TRBJ1-2	NA	TRBD1	CASSSWTGGVKRDNYGYTF	TGTGCCAGCAGCTCTTGGACAGGGGGAGTTAAACGGGATAACTATGGCTACACCTTC
TRBV19	TRBJ2-2	once	TRBD2	CASSPGLAGPRVTGELFF	TGTGCCAGTAGCCCGGGACTAGCGGGGCCTCGTGTCACCGGGGAGCTGTTTTTT
TRBV7-2	TRBJ2-7	few	NA	CASSLYGSYEQYF	TGTGCCAGCAGCTTATACGGCTCCTACGAGCAGTACTTC
TRBV9	TRBJ2-7	NA	NA	CASSVEAGPSEQYF	TGTGCCAGCAGCGTAGAGGCGGGCCCGTCCGAGCAGTACTTC
TRBV5-4	TRBJ2-3	NA	NA	CASSLYLAGGTDTQYF	TGTGCCAGCAGCTTGTATCTAGCCGGCGGGACAGATACGCAGTATTTT
TRBV28	TRBJ1-4	once	TRBD1	CASRGGTGGRRSEKLFF	TGTGCCAGCAGGGGGGGGACAGGGGGCCGGCGGAGTGAAAAACTGTTTTTT
TRBV9	TRBJ2-7	NA	TRBD2	CASSPGGVLSYEQYF	TGTGCCAGCAGCCCTGGGGGGGTGCTCTCCTACGAGCAGTACTTC
TRBV4-1	TRBJ1-2	few	NA	CASSQLQGRSNYGYTF	TGCGCCAGCAGCCAATTACAGGGCCGTTCTAACTATGGCTACACCTTC
TRBV6-2/TRBV6-3	TRBJ2-3	NA	TRBD2	CASSEAGSTDTQYF	TGTGCCAGCAGCGAAGCGGGGAGCACAGATACGCAGTATTTT
TRBV10-3	TRBJ1-2	NA	NA	CAISQSLLGGQENYGYTF	TGTGCCATCAGCCAAAGTCTGCTAGGGGGACAAGAGAACTATGGCTACACCTTC
TRBV28	TRBJ1-1	NA	TRBD1	CASSLGTVMNTEAFF	TGTGCCAGCAGTTTAGGGACAGTCATGAACACTGAAGCTTTCTTT
TRBV6-2/TRBV6-3	TRBJ1-1	NA	NA	CASSYSRSGRNTEAFF	TGTGCCAGCAGTTACTCGCGTTCGGGAAGGAACACTGAAGCTTTCTTT
TRBV7-8	TRBJ2-3	NA	TRBD2	CASSLVRFLAGALLGTQYF	TGTGCCAGCAGCTTAGTTCGTTTCTTAGCGGGGGCCCTCCTCGGAACGCAGTATTTT
TRBV10-2	TRBJ1-5	few	NA	CASSKGRDGSNQPQHF	TGCGCCAGCAGTAAGGGCAGGGATGGGAGCAATCAGCCCCAGCATTTT
TRBV30	TRBJ2-3	NA	NA	CAWSVGGAGTDTQYF	TGTGCCTGGAGTGTCGGAGGGGCCGGAACAGATACGCAGTATTTT
TRBV7-2	TRBJ2-1	NA	NA	CASSLGQGTYNEQFF	TGTGCCAGCAGCTTAGGGCAGGGGACCTACAATGAGCAGTTCTTC
TRBV5-1	TRBJ2-3	NA	NA	CASSLALATSTDTQYF	TGCGCCAGCAGCTTGGCCCTAGCTACTAGCACAGATACGCAGTATTTT
TRBV29-1	TRBJ1-2	NA	TRBD1	CSVGTGIYGYTF	TGCAGCGTGGGGACAGGGATCTATGGCTACACCTTC
TRBV5-5	TRBJ2-1	NA	TRBD1	CASSSDRYNEQFF	TGTGCCAGCAGCTCGGACAGGTACAATGAGCAGTTCTTC
TRBV6-5	TRBJ2-3	NA	NA	CASSLEGLDTQYF	TGTGCCAGCAGCCTCGAGGGACTGGATACGCAGTATTTT
TRBV29-1	TRBJ2-3	few	NA	CSVESPGPTDTQYF	TGCAGCGTTGAATCACCAGGTCCCACAGATACGCAGTATTTT